The TCR beta chain described here comes from a study of memory CD4+ T cells and cytomegalovirus serostatus (dated by TCRdb to about 2019). Broadly, across the study: The cohort comprised around 35 healthy Belgian adults, 9 CMV seropositive and 24 CMV seronegative. The study sequenced CD4+ memory TCRbeta repertoires of a Belgian cohort with known cytomegalovirus serostatus to replicate a published TCR-based CMV serostatus classifier.

Genomic DNA was extracted from sorted cells with the Quick-DNA Microprep Kit. TCRbeta DNA was amplified with the immunoSEQ hsTCRbeta kit following the manufacturer's protocol. An Illumina MiSeq instrument was used to sequence the TCRbeta libraries. Under the source paper's analysis protocol: Once out-of-frame sequences had been removed, fewer than 2.5 million distinct TCRbeta sequences were left, which works out to an average of approximately 61,000 per individual. Each individual was scored by the count of 150 or so previously reported CMV-associated TCRbeta sequences and the total productive distinct TCRbeta count. A beta-binomial model was reimplemented in Python, and random forests from scikit-learn, run with default parameters, were trained on data from the US cohort. Classifier performance on the Belgian cohort was reported as the median AUC with percentile confidence intervals calculated over 10,000 bootstrap iterations. As stored in TCRdb, this immuneACCESS dataset retains in-frame rearrangements with V and J assigned. A fraction of the clones does not appear; measured against another copy, unresolved V genes explain less than half of the discrepancy, and the remainder lacks a known reason. The V and J calls and clone size come from that table; D and trimming were worked out from the DNA. A total of around 50,000 clones appear in this sample, approximately 78% of them only once. Approximately 1% of the sample is in the top ten clones.

Single viable CD3+CD4+CD8-CD45RO+ cells were sorted as memory CD4+ T cells on a FACSAria II. CMV serostatus was determined using a Roche Elecsys assay that detects serum IgG against CMV pp150, pp28, p38 and p52. Once the samples were thawed, total CD4+ T cells were enriched through positive selection using CD4 magnetic microbeads. The samples came from a different study that was designed specifically to examine the CD4+ T cell memory repertoire. Peripheral blood mononuclear cells were isolated and cryopreserved following standard operating procedures; serum was stored at -80 °C. The staining relied on CD3-PerCP (BW264/56), CD4-APC (RPA-T4), CD45RO-PE (UCHT1) and CD8-Pacific Orange (3B5) antibodies, and Sytox blue was used to exclude non-viable cells. What the study reported, not specific to this receptor: Only CD4+CD45RO+ memory cells were sequenced, in contrast to the original study, which included naive and memory CD4+ and CD8+ populations. For predicting CMV serostatus, the median bootstrapped AUC was approximately 0.95 using the original framework and about 0.89 using a US-trained random forest. Of under 200 previously reported CMV-associated TCRbeta sequences, approximately 70 appeared in the CD4+ memory repertoires, each in one to five individuals. On the Belgian cohort, the classifier built on the original framework reached a median bootstrapped AUC of about 0.96, with a 95% CI of 0.76-1.00. Results were interpreted as suggesting that the CMV-associated TCR signature is largely present in the CD4+ memory repertoire.

Points on this clone: What antigen it recognizes has not been identified. Base quality data are lacking; no much larger clone is found one base away.

The cysteine opens and the phenylalanine closes a CDR3 of 12 amino acids. The CDR3 DNA has 36 bases and is translated from base 1. In the germline V gene, CDR1 corresponds to SNHLY and CDR2 to FYNNEI. Sequenced material: memory CD4+ T cells from blood. The sequence joins TRBV2 to TRBJ2-5; tentative D gene TRBD1, with 5 bases matching. Near its end, the DNA agrees better with TRBJ2-7, so the J call may be wrong. This sequence originates from an adult in good health and CMV-seronegative. The sequenced DNA is TGTGCCAGCAGTGGGCAGGGCTACGAGCAGTACTTC. Its translation is CASSGQGYEQYF.